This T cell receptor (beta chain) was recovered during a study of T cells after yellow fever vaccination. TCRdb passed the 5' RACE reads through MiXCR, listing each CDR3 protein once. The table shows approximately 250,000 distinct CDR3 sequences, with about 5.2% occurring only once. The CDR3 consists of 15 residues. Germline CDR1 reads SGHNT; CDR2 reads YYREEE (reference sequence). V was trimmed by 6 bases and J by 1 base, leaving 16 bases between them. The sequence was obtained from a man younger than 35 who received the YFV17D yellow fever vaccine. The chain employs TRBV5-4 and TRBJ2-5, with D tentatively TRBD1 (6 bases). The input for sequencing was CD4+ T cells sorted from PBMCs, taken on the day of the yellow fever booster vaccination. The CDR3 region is CASTPGGGSQETQYF. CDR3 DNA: TGTGCCAGCACCCCTGGGGGCGGGTCCCAAGAGACCCAGTACTTC. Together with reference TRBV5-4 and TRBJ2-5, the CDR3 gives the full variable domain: ETGVTQSPTHLIKTRGQQVTLRCSSQSGHNTVSWYQQALGQGPQFIFQYYREEENGRGNFPPRFSGLQFPNYSSELNVNALELDDSALYLCASTPGGGSQETQYFGPGTRLLVL.